The present T cell receptor (beta chain) was sequenced within a study of regulatory T cells in long-lasting Graves disease. Construction of the TCR beta libraries employed iRepertoire HTBI primers in conjunction with Arm-PCR of CDR3 regions. TCRdb called the multiplex PCR reads again in MiXCR, with one record for every CDR3 protein. The table has 400,000 to 500,000 distinct CDR3 sequences, roughly 15% seen once. Time point in this sample: newly diagnosed GD, antithyroid drugs for less than 3 months. PBMC-extracted RNA yielded the TCR library. CDR1 LNHDA and CDR2 SQIVND come from the germline V gene (reference sequence). The CDR3 length is 15 residues. V lost 6 bases to trimming and J lost 4 bases; unmatched junction nucleotides: 8. These records were also assigned to another study, of T cells in Graves' hyperthyroidism and ophthalmopathy. This second report adds: The authors deemed Graves' hyperthyroidism stable absent ophthalmopathy progression within 18 months.

The rearrangement uses TRBV19 and TRBJ2-1, with 8 nucleotides matching TRBD2. The source is a woman aged 25 to 39 with Graves disease. The sample was peripheral blood mononuclear cells (PBMCs), taken at new diagnosis, from a patient treated with antithyroid drugs. CDR3: CASSPGLARYNEQFF. CDR3 in DNA: TGTGCCAGTAGCCCCGGACTAGCCAGGTACAATGAGCAGTTCTTC.